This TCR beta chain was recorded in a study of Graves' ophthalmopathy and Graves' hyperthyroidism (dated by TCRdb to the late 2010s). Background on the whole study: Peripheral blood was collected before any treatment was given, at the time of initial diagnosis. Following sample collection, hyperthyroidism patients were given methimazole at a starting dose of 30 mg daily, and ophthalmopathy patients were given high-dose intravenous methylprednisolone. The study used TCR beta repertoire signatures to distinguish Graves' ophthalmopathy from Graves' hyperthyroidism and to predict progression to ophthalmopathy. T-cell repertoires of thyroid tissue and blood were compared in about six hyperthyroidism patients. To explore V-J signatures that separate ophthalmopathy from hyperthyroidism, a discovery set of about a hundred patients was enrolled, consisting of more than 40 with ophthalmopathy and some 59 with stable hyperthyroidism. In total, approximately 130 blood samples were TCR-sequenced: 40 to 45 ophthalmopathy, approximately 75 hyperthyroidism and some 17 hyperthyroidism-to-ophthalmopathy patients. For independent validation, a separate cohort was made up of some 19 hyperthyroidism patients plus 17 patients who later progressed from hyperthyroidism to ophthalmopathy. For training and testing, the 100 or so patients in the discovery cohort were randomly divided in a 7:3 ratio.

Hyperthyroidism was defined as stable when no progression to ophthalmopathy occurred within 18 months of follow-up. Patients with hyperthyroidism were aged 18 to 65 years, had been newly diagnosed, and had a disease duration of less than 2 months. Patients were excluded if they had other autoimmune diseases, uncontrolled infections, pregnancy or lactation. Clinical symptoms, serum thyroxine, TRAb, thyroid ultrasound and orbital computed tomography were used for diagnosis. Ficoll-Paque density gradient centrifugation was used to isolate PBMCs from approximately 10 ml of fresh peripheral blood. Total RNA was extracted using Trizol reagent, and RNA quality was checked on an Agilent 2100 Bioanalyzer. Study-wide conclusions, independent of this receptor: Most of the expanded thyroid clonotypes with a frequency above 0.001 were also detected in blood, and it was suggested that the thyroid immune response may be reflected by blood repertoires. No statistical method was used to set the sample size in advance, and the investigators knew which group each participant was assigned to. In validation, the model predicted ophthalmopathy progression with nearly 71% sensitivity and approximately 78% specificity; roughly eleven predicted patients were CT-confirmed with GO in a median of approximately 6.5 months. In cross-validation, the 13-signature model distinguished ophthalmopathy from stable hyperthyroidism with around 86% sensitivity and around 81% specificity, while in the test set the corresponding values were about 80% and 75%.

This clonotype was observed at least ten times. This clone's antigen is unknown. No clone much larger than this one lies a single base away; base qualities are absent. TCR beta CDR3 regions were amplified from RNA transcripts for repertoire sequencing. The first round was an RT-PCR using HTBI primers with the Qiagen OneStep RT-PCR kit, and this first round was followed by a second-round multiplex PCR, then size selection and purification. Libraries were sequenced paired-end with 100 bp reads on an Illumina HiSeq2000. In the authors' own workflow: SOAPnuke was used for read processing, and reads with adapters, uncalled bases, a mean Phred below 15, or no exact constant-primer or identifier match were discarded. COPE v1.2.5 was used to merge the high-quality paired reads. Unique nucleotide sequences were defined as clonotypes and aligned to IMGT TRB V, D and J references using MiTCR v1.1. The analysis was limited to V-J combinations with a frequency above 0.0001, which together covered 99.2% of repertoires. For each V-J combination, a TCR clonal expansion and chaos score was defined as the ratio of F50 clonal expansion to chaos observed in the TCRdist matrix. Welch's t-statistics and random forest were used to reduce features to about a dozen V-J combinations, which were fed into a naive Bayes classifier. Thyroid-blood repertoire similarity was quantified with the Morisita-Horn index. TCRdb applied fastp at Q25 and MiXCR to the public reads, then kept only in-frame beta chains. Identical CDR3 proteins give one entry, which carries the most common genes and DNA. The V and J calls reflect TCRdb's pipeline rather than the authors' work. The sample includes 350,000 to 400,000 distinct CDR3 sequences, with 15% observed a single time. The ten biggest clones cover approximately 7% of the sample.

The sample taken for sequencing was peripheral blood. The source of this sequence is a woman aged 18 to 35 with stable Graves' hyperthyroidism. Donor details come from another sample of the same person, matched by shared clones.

Here is the DNA: TGCGCCAGCAGCCCTGCTCGGGGGATGAACACTGAAGCTTTCTTT. Its translation is CASSPARGMNTEAFF. The chain links TRBV5-1 with TRBJ1-1; a tentative D call is TRBD1 (5 bases match). Reading from cysteine to phenylalanine, the CDR3 counts 15 amino acids. Left in the record is the CDR3 DNA by itself, 45 bases read in frame from the first base. The germline V gene provides CDR1 SGHRS and CDR2 YFSETQ. Between the V and J ends, shortened by 4 bases and 0 bases respectively, the junction contains 13 bases.